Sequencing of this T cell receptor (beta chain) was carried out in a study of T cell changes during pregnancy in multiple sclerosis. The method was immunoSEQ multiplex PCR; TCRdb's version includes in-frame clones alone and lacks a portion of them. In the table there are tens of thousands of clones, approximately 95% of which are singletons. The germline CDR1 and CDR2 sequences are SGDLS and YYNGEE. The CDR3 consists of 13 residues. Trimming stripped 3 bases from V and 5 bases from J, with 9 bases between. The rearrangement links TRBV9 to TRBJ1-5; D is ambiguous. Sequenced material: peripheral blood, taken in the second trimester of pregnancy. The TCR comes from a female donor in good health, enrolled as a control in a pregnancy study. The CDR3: CASSAFLDQPQHF. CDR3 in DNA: TGTGCCAGCAGCGCTTTCTTAGATCAGCCCCAGCATTTT.